These 9 T cell receptor beta chains were all obtained from the same sample, sequenced in a study of cytomegalovirus exposure and HLA in healthy donors. This PCR relied on a set of 60 Vbeta primers and 13 Jbeta primers. Sequencing was performed with immunoSEQ multiplex PCR; in TCRdb, only in-frame clones are kept and a portion is missing. The table shows 200,000 to 250,000 clones, with more than 70% occurring only once. Sequencing was done on a sample of PBMCs. The receptors derive from a human donor in good health.

The chain couples TRBV5-4 to TRBJ1-2; D is unclear. Germline CDR1 SGHNT, CDR2 YYREEE (reference sequence). With 2 bases removed from V and 6 bases from J, the gap between germline ends came to 11 bases. The CDR3 sequence is 13 residues long. The CDR3 loop is CASSFTQKDGYTF. In DNA form, the CDR3 reads TGTGCCAGCAGCTTCACGCAGAAAGATGGCTACACCTTC.

The V and J genes are TRBV7-9 and TRBJ1-1; D is possibly TRBD1 (5 bases). V was clipped by 4 bases and J by 6 bases, with 24 bases between them. The CDR3 extends over 17 amino acids. The V gene's germline CDR1 is SEHNR and CDR2 FQNEAQ (reference sequence). As DNA, the CDR3 is TGTGCCAGCAGCTGGGGCGGGGGATCTTTGACTCTTGCTGAAGCTTTCTTT. Protein product: CASSWGGGSLTLAEAFF. Full variable domain (rest looked up from reference TRBV7-9 and TRBJ1-1): DTGVSQNPRHKITKRGQNVTFRCDPISEHNRLYWYRQTLGQGPEFLTYFQNEAQLEKSRLLSDRFSAERPKGSFSTLEIQRTEQGDSAMYLCASSWGGGSLTLAEAFFGQGTRLTVV.

This rearrangement joins TRBV25-1 to TRBJ1-1, with 9 bases matching TRBD1. The V gene's germline CDR1 is MGHDK and CDR2 SYGVNS. Trimming took 3 bases from V and 2 from J; bases not matched to a gene: 7. The CDR3 length is 16 residues. DNA of the CDR3: TGTGCCAGCAGTGACCCGGACAGGGGCGTAAACACTGAAGCTTTCTTT. It codes for CASSDPDRGVNTEAFF.

The chain recombines TRBV6-1 with TRBJ2-7; 8 positions match TRBD2. With 0 bases clipped from V and 5 bases from J, the junction kept 6 bases outside the gene matches. The V gene's germline CDR1 is MNHNS and CDR2 SASEGT. This CDR3 has 15 amino acids. Written as DNA, the CDR3 is TGTGCCAGCAGTGAAGCGCTTCGGGGGGGGGACGAGCAGTACTTC. This translates into CASSEALRGGDEQYF.

The chain has TRBV19 and TRBJ1-2, with 7 nucleotides matching TRBD1. CDR1 and CDR2 (germline): LNHDA, SQIVND (reference sequence). V trimming: 0 bases; J trimming: 4 bases; junction bases outside the gene matches: 11. This CDR3 comprises 17 residues. Here the CDR3 reads CASSIEGGGSNSYGYTF. Written as DNA, the CDR3 is TGTGCCAGTAGTATAGAAGGGGGCGGATCAAATTCCTATGGCTACACCTTC.

The genes are TRBV11-1 and TRBJ2-6, with a tentative D call TRBD2 (5 bases). The germline V and J ends were trimmed by 5 bases and 3 bases, with 11 bases remaining between them. The CDR3 spans 15 residues. From germline, CDR1 is SGHAT and CDR2 FQDESV (reference sequence). The DNA of the CDR3 is TGTGCCAGCAGCCAGAGGGTCGATGGGGCCAACGTCCTGACTTTC. This sequence encodes CASSQRVDGANVLTF. The full variable domain, with the rest looked up from reference TRBV11-1 and TRBJ2-6, is EAEVAQSPRYKITEKSQAVAFWCDPISGHATLYWYRQILGQGPELLVQFQDESVVDDSQLPKDRFSAERLKGVDSTLKIQPAELGDSAMYLCASSQRVDGANVLTFGAGSRLTVL.

The chain joins TRBV25-1 to TRBJ2-7, with D possibly being TRBD2 (5 bases). V was clipped by 5 bases and J by 0 bases, with 14 bases between them. The CDR3 is made up of 15 amino acids. CDR1 is MGHDK and CDR2 is SYGVNS in the germline V gene. The CDR3 protein is CASSYSSGSSYEQYF. The CDR3 coding sequence is TGTGCCAGCAGTTACTCCTCGGGGAGCTCCTACGAGCAGTACTTC.

With regard to this clone: At one boundary the junction diverges from the germline segment, which might be a read error. V gene TRBV7-3 combines with J gene TRBJ2-1; possibly TRBD2 for D (6 bases). From germline, CDR1 is SGHTA and CDR2 FQGTGA. This CDR3 region has 15 residues. The CDR3 loop is CASSITGDSYNEQFF. In DNA, the CDR3 is TGTGCCAGCAGCATAACGGGAGACTCCTACAATGAGCAGTTCTTC.

J is TRBJ2-2 and V is TRBV5-6; the match to TRBD1 covers 8 bases. After removal of 4 bases from V and 9 bases from J, the junction contained 5 bases not matched to a gene. Germline values: CDR1 SGHDT, CDR2 YYEEEE. CDR3 length: 13 residues. As DNA, the CDR3 is TGTGCCAGCAGCGCCAGGGGGCCGAGGGAGCTGTTTTTT. It translates to CASSARGPRELFF.